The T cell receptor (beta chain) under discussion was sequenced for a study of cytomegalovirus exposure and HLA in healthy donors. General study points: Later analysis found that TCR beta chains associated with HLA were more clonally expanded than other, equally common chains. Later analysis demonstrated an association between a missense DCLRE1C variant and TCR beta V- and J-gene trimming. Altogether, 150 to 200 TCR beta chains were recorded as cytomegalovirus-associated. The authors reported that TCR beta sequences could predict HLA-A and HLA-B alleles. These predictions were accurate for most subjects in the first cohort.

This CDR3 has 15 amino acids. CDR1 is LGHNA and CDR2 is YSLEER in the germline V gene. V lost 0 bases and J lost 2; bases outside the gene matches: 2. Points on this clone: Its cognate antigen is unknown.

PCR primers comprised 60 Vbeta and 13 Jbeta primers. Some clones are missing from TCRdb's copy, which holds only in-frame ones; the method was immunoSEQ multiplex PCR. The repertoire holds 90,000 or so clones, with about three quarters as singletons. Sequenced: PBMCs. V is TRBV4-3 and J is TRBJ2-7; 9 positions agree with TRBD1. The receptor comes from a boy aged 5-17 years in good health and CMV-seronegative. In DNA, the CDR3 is TGCGCCAGCAGCCAAGAGAGGACAGGGGCCTACGAGCAGTACTTC. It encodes CASSQERTGAYEQYF.